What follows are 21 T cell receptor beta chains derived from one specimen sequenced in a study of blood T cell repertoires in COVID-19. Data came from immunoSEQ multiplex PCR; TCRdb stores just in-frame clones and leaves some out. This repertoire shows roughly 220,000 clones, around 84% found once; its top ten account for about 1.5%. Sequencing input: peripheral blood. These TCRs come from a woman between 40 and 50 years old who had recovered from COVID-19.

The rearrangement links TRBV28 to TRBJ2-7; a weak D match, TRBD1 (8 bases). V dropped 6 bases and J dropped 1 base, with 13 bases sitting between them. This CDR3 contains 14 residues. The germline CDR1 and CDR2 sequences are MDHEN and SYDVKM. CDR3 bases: TGTGCCAGCAGCCGGGGGGACAGGTCCTACGAGCAGTACTTC. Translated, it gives CASSRGDRSYEQYF.

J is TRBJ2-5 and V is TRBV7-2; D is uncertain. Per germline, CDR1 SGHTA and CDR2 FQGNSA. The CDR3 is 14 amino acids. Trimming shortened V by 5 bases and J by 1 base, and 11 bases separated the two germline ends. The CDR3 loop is CASSLTNIQETQYF. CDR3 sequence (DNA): TGTGCCAGCAGCCTGACAAACATCCAAGAGACCCAGTACTTC.

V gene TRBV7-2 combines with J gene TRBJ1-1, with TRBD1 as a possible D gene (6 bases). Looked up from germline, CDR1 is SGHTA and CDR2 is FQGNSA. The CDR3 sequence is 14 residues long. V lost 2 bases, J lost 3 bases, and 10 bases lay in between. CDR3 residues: CASSLQGIYTEAFF. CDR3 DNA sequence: TGTGCCAGCAGCTTACAGGGGATATACACTGAAGCTTTCTTT.

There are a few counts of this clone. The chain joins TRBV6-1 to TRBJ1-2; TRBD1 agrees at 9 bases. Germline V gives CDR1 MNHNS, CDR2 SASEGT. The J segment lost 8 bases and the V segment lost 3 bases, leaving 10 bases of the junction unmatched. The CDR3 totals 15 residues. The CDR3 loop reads CASSEPGQGFRGYTF. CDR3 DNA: TGTGCCAGCAGTGAGCCGGGACAGGGTTTTCGCGGCTACACCTTC.

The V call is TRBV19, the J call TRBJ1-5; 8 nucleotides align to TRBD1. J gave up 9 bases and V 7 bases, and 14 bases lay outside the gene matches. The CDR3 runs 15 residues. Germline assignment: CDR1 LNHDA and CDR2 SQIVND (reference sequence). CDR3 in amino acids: CASTSDRESSRPQHF. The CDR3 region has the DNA TGTGCCAGTACCTCGGACAGGGAATCCTCTCGGCCCCAGCATTTT.

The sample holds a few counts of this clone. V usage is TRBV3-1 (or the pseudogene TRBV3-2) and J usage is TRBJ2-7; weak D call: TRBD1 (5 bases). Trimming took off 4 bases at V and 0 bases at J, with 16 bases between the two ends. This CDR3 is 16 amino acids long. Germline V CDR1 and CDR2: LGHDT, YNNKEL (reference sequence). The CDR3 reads CASSPGHRLVSYEQYF. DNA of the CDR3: TGTGCCAGCAGCCCAGGACATCGCCTGGTCTCCTACGAGCAGTACTTC.

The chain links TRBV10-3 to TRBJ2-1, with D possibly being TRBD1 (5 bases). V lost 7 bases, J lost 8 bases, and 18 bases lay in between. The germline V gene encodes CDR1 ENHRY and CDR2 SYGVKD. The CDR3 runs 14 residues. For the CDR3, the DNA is TGTGCCATCACCAAGACAGTTTTTACAGATGAGCAGTTCTTC. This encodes CAITKTVFTDEQFF.

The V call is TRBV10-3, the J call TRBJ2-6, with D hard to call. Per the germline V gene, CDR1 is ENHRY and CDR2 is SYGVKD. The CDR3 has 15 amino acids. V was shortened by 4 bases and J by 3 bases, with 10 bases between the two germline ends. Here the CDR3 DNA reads TGTGCCATCAGTGTGACGGGTGATGGGGCCAACGTCCTGACTTTC. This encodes CAISVTGDGANVLTF.

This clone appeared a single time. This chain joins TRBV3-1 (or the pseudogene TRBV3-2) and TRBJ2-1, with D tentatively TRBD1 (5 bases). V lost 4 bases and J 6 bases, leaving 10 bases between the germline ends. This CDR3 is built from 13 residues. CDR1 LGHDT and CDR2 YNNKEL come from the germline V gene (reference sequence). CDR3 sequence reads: CASSLSGANEQFF. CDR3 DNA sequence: TGTGCCAGCAGCCTCAGTGGGGCCAATGAGCAGTTCTTC.

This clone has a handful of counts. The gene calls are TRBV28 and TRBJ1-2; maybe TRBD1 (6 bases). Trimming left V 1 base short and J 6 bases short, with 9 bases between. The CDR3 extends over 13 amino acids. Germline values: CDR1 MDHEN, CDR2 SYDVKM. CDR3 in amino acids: CASSLFNRDGYTF. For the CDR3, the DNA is TGTGCCAGCAGTTTATTCAACAGGGATGGCTACACCTTC.

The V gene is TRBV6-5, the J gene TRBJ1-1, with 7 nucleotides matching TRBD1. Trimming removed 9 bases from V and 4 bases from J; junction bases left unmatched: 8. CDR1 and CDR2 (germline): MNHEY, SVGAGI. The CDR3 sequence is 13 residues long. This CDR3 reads CASVLGGSTEAFF. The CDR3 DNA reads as TGTGCCAGTGTACTAGGGGGCTCCACTGAAGCTTTCTTT.

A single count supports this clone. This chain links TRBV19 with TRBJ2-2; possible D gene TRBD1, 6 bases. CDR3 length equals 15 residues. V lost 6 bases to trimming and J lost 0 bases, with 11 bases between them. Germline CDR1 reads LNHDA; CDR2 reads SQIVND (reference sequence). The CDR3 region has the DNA TGTGCCAGTAGGCCCGGACAGACGAACACCGGGGAGCTGTTTTTT. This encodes CASRPGQTNTGELFF.

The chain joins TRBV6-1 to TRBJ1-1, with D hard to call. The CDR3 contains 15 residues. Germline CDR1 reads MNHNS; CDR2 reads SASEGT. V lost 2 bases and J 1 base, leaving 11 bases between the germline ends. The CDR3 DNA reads TGTGCCAGCAGTGAACTTGTGTCCCGGAACACTGAAGCTTTCTTT. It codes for CASSELVSRNTEAFF.

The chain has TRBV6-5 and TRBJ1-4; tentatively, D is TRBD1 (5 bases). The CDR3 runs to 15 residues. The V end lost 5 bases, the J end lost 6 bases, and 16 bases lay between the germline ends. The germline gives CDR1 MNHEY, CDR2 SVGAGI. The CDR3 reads CASSQPRGADEKLFF. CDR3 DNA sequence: TGTGCCAGCAGTCAGCCACGCGGGGCGGATGAAAAACTGTTTTTT.

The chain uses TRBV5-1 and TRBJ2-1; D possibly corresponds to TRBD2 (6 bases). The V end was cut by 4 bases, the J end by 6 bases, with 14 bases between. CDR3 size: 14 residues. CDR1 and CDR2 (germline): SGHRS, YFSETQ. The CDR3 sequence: CASSGGIRSNEQFF. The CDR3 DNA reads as TGCGCCAGCAGCGGGGGGATAAGGTCCAATGAGCAGTTCTTC.

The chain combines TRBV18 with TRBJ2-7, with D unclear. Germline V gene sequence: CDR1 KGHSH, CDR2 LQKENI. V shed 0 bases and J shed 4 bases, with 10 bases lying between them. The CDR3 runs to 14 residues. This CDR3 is CASSPPNSIYEQYF. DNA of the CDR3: TGTGCCAGCTCACCACCGAACAGCATTTACGAGCAGTACTTC.

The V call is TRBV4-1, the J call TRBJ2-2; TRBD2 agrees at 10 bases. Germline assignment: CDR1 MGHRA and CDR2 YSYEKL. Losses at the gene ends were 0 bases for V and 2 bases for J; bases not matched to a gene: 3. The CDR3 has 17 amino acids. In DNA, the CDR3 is TGCGCCAGCAGCCAAGAGGAGCGGGGGGGAAACACCGGGGAGCTGTTTTTT. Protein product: CASSQEERGGNTGELFF.

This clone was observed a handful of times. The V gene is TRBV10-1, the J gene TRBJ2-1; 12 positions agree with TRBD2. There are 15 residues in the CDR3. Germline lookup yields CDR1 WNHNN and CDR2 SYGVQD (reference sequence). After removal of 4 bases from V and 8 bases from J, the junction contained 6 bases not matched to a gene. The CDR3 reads CASSAASGGADEQFF. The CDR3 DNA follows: TGCGCCAGCAGTGCAGCTAGCGGGGGGGCGGATGAGCAGTTCTTC.

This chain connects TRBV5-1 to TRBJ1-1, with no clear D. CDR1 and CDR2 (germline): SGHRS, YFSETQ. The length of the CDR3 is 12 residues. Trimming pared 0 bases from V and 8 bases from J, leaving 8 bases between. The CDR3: CASSLDSREAFF. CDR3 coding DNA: TGCGCCAGCAGCTTGGATAGTCGAGAAGCTTTCTTT.

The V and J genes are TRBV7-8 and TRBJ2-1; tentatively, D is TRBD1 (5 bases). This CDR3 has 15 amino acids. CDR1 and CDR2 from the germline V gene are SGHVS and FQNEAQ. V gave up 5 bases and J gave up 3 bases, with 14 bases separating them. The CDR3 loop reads CASSRDRLNYNEQFF. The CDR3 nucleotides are TGTGCCAGCAGCCGAGACAGATTGAACTACAATGAGCAGTTCTTC.

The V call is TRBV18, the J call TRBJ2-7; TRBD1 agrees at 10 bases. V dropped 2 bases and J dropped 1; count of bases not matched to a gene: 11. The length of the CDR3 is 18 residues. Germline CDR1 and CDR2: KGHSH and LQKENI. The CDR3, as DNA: TGTGCCAGCTCACCAGCCGTAAGGACAGGGGGGCAATCCTACGAGCAGTACTTC. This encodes CASSPAVRTGGQSYEQYF.